The 26 T cell receptor beta chains listed next were all sequenced from one sample in a study of lymphopenia after photon versus proton radiotherapy. Assay used: immunoSEQ multiplex PCR; TCRdb lists only in-frame clones, some missing. The table lists some 30,000 clones, 94% of them singletons, with around 0.72% in the top ten. Sequenced here: peripheral blood, sampled from a patient treated with photon-based radiotherapy. The receptor set was obtained from a woman between 50 and 59 years old with cholangiocarcinoma.

The rearrangement links TRBV4-3 to TRBJ1-2; D is unresolved. The CDR3 covers 13 residues. V lost 0 bases and J lost 8, with 10 bases in between. Germline V gene data show CDR1 as LGHNA and CDR2 as YSLEER. For the CDR3, the DNA is TGCGCCAGCAGCCAAGATAGGTCGGGAGGCTACACCTTC. Translating it yields CASSQDRSGGYTF.

V usage is TRBV4-3 and J usage is TRBJ1-1; the D is unclear. Per germline, CDR1 LGHNA and CDR2 YSLEER. V lost 3 bases and J 3 bases, leaving 14 bases between the germline ends. The CDR3 runs 15 residues. CDR3 amino acids: CASSHLNGIYTEAFF. The CDR3, as DNA: TGCGCCAGCAGCCATCTGAACGGCATCTACACTGAAGCTTTCTTT.

The rearrangement links TRBV7-8 to TRBJ1-6; D gene unclear. Germline assignment: CDR1 SGHVS and CDR2 FQNEAQ. V lost 1 base, J lost 7 bases, and 11 bases lay in between. This CDR3 is built from 15 residues. The CDR3 DNA reads TGTGCCAGCAGCTTAGATAGGATTGAAAATTCACCCCTCCACTTT. Translation: CASSLDRIENSPLHF.

This clone is a singleton in its sample. This sequence joins TRBV6-6 and TRBJ2-2, with D hard to call. Trimming removed 6 bases from V and 5 bases from J, with 4 bases in between. Germline V CDR1 and CDR2: MNHNY, SVGAGI (reference sequence). There are 11 residues in the CDR3. CDR3 amino acids: CASRSTGELFF. CDR3 coding DNA: TGTGCCAGCAGATCGACCGGGGAGCTGTTTTTT.

The gene calls are TRBV2 and TRBJ1-3, with D perhaps TRBD1 (5 bases). Trimming left V 11 bases short and J 1 base short, with 18 bases between. The CDR3 totals 15 residues. Germline CDR1 and CDR2: SNHLY and FYNNEI. The CDR3 nucleotides read TGTGCCGTCGGAACAGGCCCGTCGTCTGGAAACACCATATATTTT. As protein: CAVGTGPSSGNTIYF.

The V gene is TRBV14, the J gene TRBJ1-6; weak D call: TRBD1 (6 bases). V was cut by 1 base and J by 10 bases, with 17 bases left in between. The CDR3 loop spans 16 amino acids. Looked up from germline, CDR1 is SGHDN and CDR2 is FVKESK. In nucleotides, the CDR3 is TGTGCCAGCAGCCAAGTCGTTCTTCAGGGGCAATCACCCCTCCACTTT. It yields the protein CASSQVVLQGQSPLHF.

This rearrangement joins TRBV11-2 to TRBJ1-4; 9 bases fit TRBD1. Per the germline V gene, CDR1 is SGHAT and CDR2 is FQNNGV. CDR3 length: 13 amino acids. V was pared by 6 bases and J by 7 bases, with 3 bases of the junction left unmatched. The CDR3 coding sequence is TGTGCCAGCAGAACAGGGGGCCGTGAAAAACTGTTTTTT. This gives the protein CASRTGGREKLFF.

This clone was detected once. The genes are TRBV18 and TRBJ2-7; D may be TRBD1 or TRBD2 (5 bases each). CDR1 is KGHSH and CDR2 is LQKENI in the germline V gene. This CDR3 spans 14 amino acids. V shed 4 bases and J shed 1 base, with 11 bases lying between them. CDR3 coding DNA: TGTGCCAGCTCACAGGGGACGGCATCCTACGAGCAGTACTTC. Its protein is CASSQGTASYEQYF. Combining the CDR3 with reference TRBV18 and TRBJ2-7 gives the whole variable domain NAGVMQNPRHLVRRRGQEARLRCSPMKGHSHVYWYRQLPEEGLKFMVYLQKENIIDESGMPKERFSAEFPKEGPSILRIQQVVRGDSAAYFCASSQGTASYEQYFGPGTRLTVT.

The rearrangement joins TRBV18 to TRBJ1-2, with D possibly TRBD1 on 6 matching bases. Trimming pared 2 bases from V and 6 bases from J, leaving 13 bases between. CDR3 length: 14 amino acids. Germline V gene sequence: CDR1 KGHSH, CDR2 LQKENI. CDR3 sequence: CASSPEGGINGYTF. The CDR3 region has the DNA TGTGCCAGCTCACCAGAAGGGGGGATAAATGGCTACACCTTC.

The chain couples TRBV29-1 to TRBJ1-1, with unresolved D. Germline assignment: CDR1 SQVTM and CDR2 ANQGSEA. Trimming shortened V by 4 bases and J by 0 bases, and 9 bases separated the two germline ends. The CDR3 spans 13 residues. As DNA, the CDR3 is TGCAGCGTTGGTGCTGATTTGAACACTGAAGCTTTCTTT. This encodes CSVGADLNTEAFF.

V and J are TRBV5-4 and TRBJ1-5, with D possibly TRBD1 on 5 matching bases. Germline V lookup: CDR1 SGHNT, CDR2 YYREEE (reference sequence). There are 14 residues in the CDR3. With 4 bases removed from V and 7 bases from J, the gap between germline ends came to 15 bases. DNA for the CDR3: TGTGCCAGCAGCCTACCACAGGCGGTCCAGCCCCAGCATTTT. It is translated as CASSLPQAVQPQHF.

This clone came up a few times. The chain recombines TRBV10-3 with TRBJ1-5; 9 nucleotides agree with TRBD1. V was clipped by 10 bases and J by 4 bases; unmatched bases: 5. CDR1 is ENHRY, CDR2 SYGVKD, per germline. This CDR3 has 13 residues. Written as DNA, the CDR3 is TGTGCCAGCACGGGACAGGGTAATCAGCCCCAGCATTTT. It specifies CASTGQGNQPQHF.

This clone was counted between two and nine times. V gene TRBV7-9 combines with J gene TRBJ1-4; the D is unclear. The V gene's germline CDR1 is SEHNR and CDR2 FQNEAQ (reference sequence). V was cut by 6 bases and J by 14 bases, with 22 bases left in between. The CDR3 has 14 residues. DNA of the CDR3: TGTGCCAGCAGTGATGACCTAGCTCCTTCTCTCCTGTTTTTT. It is translated as CASSDDLAPSLLFF.

This chain uses TRBV4-3 with TRBJ2-1, with D unresolved. This CDR3 comprises 13 residues. V was trimmed by 2 bases and J by 8 bases, leaving 10 bases between them. The germline gives CDR1 LGHNA, CDR2 YSLEER. Here the CDR3 DNA reads TGCGCCAGCAGCCAAATCGTATGGGATGAGCAGTTCTTC. Translated: CASSQIVWDEQFF.

The V call is TRBV2, the J call TRBJ1-1; D not certain. The CDR3 loop spans 14 amino acids. V shed 1 base and J shed 7 bases, with 13 bases lying between them. Looked up from germline, CDR1 is SNHLY and CDR2 is FYNNEI. The CDR3 protein is CASSEDWASDEAFF. The CDR3 DNA is TGTGCCAGCAGTGAAGATTGGGCATCTGATGAAGCTTTCTTT.

The chain recombines TRBV5-1 with TRBJ2-7, with 8 positions matching TRBD1. The J segment lost 7 bases and the V segment lost 0 bases, leaving 6 bases of the junction unmatched. There are 14 residues in the CDR3. Germline assignment: CDR1 SGHRS and CDR2 YFSETQ. The CDR3 loop is CASSLGQGAREQYF. CDR3 DNA sequence: TGCGCCAGCAGCTTGGGGCAGGGGGCGCGAGAGCAGTACTTC.

The V gene is TRBV5-1, the J gene TRBJ2-6; 7 positions agree with TRBD1. The CDR3 has 18 residues. Unmatched junction bases numbered 11, after V lost 3 bases and J lost 2 bases. The germline V gene has CDR1 SGHRS and CDR2 YFSETQ. This chain's CDR3 is CASSSVLSGGTGANVLTF. DNA for the CDR3: TGCGCCAGCAGCTCCGTCTTATCAGGGGGAACTGGGGCCAACGTCCTGACTTTC. The full variable domain, rest sourced from reference TRBV5-1 and TRBJ2-6, is KAGVTQTPRYLIKTRGQQVTLSCSPISGHRSVSWYQQTPGQGLQFLFEYFSETQRNKGNFPGRFSGRQFSNSRSEMNVSTLELGDSALYLCASSSVLSGGTGANVLTFGAGSRLTVL.

The rearrangement joins TRBV6-6 to TRBJ2-5; TRBD2 agrees at 8 bases. Unmatched junction bases numbered 10, after V lost 5 bases and J lost 5 bases. The V gene's germline CDR1 is MNHNY and CDR2 SVGAGI (reference sequence). This CDR3 is built from 15 residues. CDR3 sequence reads: CASSPGGTAGETQYF. For the CDR3, the DNA is TGTGCCAGCAGTCCGGGGGGGACCGCCGGGGAGACCCAGTACTTC.

The chain has TRBV6-6 and TRBJ1-2; 7 bases line up with TRBD1. V gave up 6 bases and J gave up 5 bases; unmatched junction bases: 12. The CDR3 covers 15 residues. In germline, CDR1 is MNHNY, CDR2 SVGAGI (reference sequence). CDR3 loop: CASSPYQGTAYGYTF. The DNA for the CDR3 is TGTGCCAGCAGCCCCTACCAAGGGACAGCTTATGGCTACACCTTC.

The chain carries TRBV14 and TRBJ1-5; maybe TRBD1 (5 bases). The CDR3 length is 14 residues. The V end was cut by 3 bases, the J end by 5 bases, with 11 bases between. Looked up from germline, CDR1 is SGHDN and CDR2 is FVKESK. CDR3 sequence (DNA): TGTGCCAGCAGCCAGAGGGGTAGGGATCAGCCCCAGCATTTT. It codes for CASSQRGRDQPQHF.

This clone came up once. The chain links TRBV11-3 to TRBJ2-3; D may be TRBD2 (6 bases). The V and J ends lost 3 bases and 0 bases respectively, with 19 bases between them. Germline CDR1 SGHNT, CDR2 YENEEA. The CDR3 length is 18 residues. As DNA, the CDR3 is TGTGCCAGCAGCTTGACTAATTACCCCGGGACTAGCACAGATACGCAGTATTTT. Translating it yields CASSLTNYPGTSTDTQYF. Full variable domain (rest looked up from reference TRBV11-3 and TRBJ2-3): EAGVVQSPRYKIIEKKQPVAFWCNPISGHNTLYWYLQNLGQGPELLIRYENEEAVDDSQLPKDRFSAERLKGVDSTLKIQPAELGDSAVYLCASSLTNYPGTSTDTQYFGPGTRLTVL.

V gene TRBV6-5 combines with J gene TRBJ1-2; D gene uncertain. Germline-derived CDR1 and CDR2 are MNHEY and SVGAGI. Trimming removed 0 bases at V and 7 bases at J, with 9 bases between. The CDR3 consists of 13 residues. CDR3 residues: CASSYSGGVGYTF. The CDR3 DNA is TGTGCCAGCAGTTACTCAGGCGGAGTTGGCTACACCTTC.

CDR3 DNA sequence: TGTGCCAGCAGCTTAGGGCGGTTAGCCCAGCCCCAGCATTTT. As protein: CASSLGRLAQPQHF. The V gene is TRBV7-8, the J gene TRBJ1-5; no reliable D call. The germline V gene has CDR1 SGHVS and CDR2 FQNEAQ. Trimming left V 1 base short and J 7 bases short, with 11 bases between. This CDR3 contains 14 residues.

The J gene is TRBJ1-1, the V gene TRBV5-6; D unresolved. This CDR3 spans 15 amino acids. Germline V lookup: CDR1 SGHDT, CDR2 YYEEEE. V was shortened by 3 bases and J by 5 bases, with 17 bases between the two germline ends. The CDR3 sequence is CASSYQVGSVTEAFF. The CDR3 DNA reads as TGTGCCAGCAGCTACCAGGTGGGCAGTGTTACTGAAGCTTTCTTT.

This rearrangement joins TRBV6-1 to TRBJ1-2; 7 nucleotides agree with TRBD1. V gave up 6 bases and J gave up 3 bases; unmatched junction bases: 10. The CDR3 runs 15 residues. The germline V gene has CDR1 MNHNS and CDR2 SASEGT. CDR3 amino acids: CASRPPGDSYYGYTF. In DNA, the CDR3 is TGTGCCAGCAGACCACCCGGGGACAGCTACTATGGCTACACCTTC.

This clone was counted only a few times. This chain uses TRBV7-2 with TRBJ2-7, with a tentative D call TRBD1 (6 bases). This CDR3 comprises 14 residues. Germline CDR1 is SGHTA and CDR2 is FQGNSA. Trimming left V 7 bases short and J 6 bases short, with 19 bases between. The CDR3 loop reads CASTENRATGEQYF. The CDR3 nucleotides are TGTGCCAGCACAGAAAACAGGGCTACTGGCGAGCAGTACTTC.